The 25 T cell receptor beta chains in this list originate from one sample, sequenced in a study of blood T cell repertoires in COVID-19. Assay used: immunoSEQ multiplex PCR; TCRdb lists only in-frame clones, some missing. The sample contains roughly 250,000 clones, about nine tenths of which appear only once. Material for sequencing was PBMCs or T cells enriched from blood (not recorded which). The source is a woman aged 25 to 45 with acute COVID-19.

CDR3: CASSTTTGGNSPLHF. The CDR3, as DNA: TGTGCCAGCAGCACCACGACAGGGGGGAATTCACCCCTCCACTTT. The chain joins TRBV7-9 to TRBJ1-6; TRBD1 matches at 9 bases. The germline CDR1 and CDR2 sequences are SEHNR and FQNEAQ (reference sequence). There are 15 residues in the CDR3. V trimming: 5 bases; J trimming: 7 bases; junction bases outside the gene matches: 6.

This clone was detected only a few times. Here the CDR3 reads CASSPTGLEQYF. The DNA for the CDR3 is TGTGCCAGCAGCCCAACAGGGCTCGAGCAGTACTTC. V usage is TRBV7-9 and J usage is TRBJ2-7, with D possibly TRBD1 on 6 matching bases. There are 12 residues in the CDR3. Germline V CDR1 and CDR2: SEHNR, FQNEAQ (reference sequence). Trimming removed 5 bases at V and 6 bases at J, with 11 bases between.

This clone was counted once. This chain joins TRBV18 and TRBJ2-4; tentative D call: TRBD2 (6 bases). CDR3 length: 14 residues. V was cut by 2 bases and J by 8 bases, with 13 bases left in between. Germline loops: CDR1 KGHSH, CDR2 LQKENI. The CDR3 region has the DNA TGTGCCAGCTCACCAATGGGAGGCGGGGACATTCAGTACTTC. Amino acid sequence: CASSPMGGGDIQYF.

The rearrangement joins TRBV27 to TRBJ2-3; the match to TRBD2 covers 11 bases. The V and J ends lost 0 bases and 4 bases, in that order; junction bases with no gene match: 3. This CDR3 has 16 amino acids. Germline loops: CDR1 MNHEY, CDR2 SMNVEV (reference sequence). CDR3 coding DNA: TGTGCCAGCAGTTTATCCCTGACTAGCGGGGCAGATACGCAGTATTTT. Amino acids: CASSLSLTSGADTQYF.

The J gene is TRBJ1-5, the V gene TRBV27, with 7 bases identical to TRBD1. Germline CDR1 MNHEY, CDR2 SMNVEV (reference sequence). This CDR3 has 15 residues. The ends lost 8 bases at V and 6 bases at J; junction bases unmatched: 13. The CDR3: CASGQDRYLGQPQHF. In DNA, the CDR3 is TGTGCCAGCGGCCAGGACAGGTACTTAGGTCAGCCCCAGCATTTT.

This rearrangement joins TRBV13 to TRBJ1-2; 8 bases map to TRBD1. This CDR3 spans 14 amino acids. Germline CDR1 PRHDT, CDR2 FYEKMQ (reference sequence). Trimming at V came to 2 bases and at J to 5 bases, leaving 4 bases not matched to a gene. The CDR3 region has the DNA TGTGCCAGCAGCTTACAGGGGGCAAAATATGGCTACACCTTC. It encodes CASSLQGAKYGYTF.

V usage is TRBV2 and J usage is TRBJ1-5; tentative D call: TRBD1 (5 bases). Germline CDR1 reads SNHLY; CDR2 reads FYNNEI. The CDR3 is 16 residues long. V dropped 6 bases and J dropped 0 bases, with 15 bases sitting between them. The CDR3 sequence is CASRDPTAGSNQPQHF. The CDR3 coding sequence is TGTGCCAGCAGGGATCCGACAGCGGGTAGCAATCAGCCCCAGCATTTT. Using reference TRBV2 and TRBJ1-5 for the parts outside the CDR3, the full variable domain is EPEVTQTPSHQVTQMGQEVILRCVPISNHLYFYWYRQILGQKVEFLVSFYNNEISEKSEIFDDQFSVERPDGSNFTLKIRSTKLEDSAMYFCASRDPTAGSNQPQHFGDGTRLSIL.

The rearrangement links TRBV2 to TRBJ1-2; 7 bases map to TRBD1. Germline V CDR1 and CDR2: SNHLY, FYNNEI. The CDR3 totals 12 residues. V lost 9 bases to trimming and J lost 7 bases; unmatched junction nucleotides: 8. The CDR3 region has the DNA TGTGCCAGTTTCCGGGACAGAACTGGCTACACCTTC. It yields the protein CASFRDRTGYTF.

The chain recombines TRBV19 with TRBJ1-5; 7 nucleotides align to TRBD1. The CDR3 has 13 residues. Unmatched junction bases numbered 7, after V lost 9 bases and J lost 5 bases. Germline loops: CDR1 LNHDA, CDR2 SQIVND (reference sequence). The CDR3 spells CASDRAGDQPQHF. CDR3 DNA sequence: TGTGCCAGCGACAGGGCCGGGGATCAGCCCCAGCATTTT.

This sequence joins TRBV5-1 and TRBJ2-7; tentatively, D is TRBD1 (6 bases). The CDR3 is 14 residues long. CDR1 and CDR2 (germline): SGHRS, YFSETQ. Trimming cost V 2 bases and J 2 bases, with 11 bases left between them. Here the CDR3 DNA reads TGCGCCAGCAGCTTAGAACAGGGTACCTACGAGCAGTACTTC. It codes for CASSLEQGTYEQYF.

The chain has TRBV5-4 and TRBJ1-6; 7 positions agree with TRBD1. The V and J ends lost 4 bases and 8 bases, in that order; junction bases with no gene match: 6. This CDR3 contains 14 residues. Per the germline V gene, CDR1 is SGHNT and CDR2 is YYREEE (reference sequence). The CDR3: CASSVQGLDSPLHF. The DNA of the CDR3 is TGTGCCAGCAGCGTACAGGGGTTGGATTCACCCCTCCACTTT. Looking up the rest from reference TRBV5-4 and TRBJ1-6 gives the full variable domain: ETGVTQSPTHLIKTRGQQVTLRCSSQSGHNTVSWYQQALGQGPQFIFQYYREEENGRGNFPPRFSGLQFPNYSSELNVNALELDDSALYLCASSVQGLDSPLHFGNGTRLTVT.

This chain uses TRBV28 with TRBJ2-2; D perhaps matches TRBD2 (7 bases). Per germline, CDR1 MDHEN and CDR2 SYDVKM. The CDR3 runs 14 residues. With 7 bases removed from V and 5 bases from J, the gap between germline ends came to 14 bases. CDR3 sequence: CASTSGEGTGELFF. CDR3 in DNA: TGTGCCAGCACCTCAGGGGAGGGGACCGGGGAGCTGTTTTTT.

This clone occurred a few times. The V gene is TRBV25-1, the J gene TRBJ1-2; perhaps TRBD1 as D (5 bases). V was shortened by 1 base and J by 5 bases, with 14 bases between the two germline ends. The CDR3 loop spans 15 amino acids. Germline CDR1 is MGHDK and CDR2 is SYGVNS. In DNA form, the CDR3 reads TGTGCCAGCAGTGAATGGGGGGAGGATTATTATGGCTACACCTTC. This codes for CASSEWGEDYYGYTF.

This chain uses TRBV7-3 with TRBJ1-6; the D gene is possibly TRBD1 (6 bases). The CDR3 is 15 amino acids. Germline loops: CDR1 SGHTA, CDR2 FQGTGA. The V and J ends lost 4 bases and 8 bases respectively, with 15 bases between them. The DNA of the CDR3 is TGTGCCAGCAGCTCAAGTGGACAGCCCTATTCACCCCTCCACTTT. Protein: CASSSSGQPYSPLHF.

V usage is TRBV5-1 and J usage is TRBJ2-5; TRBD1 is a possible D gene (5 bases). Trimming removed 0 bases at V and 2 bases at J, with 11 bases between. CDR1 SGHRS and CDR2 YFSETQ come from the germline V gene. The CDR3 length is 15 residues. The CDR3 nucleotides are TGCGCCAGCAGCTTGGCCCCAGGGTTTCAAGAGACCCAGTACTTC. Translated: CASSLAPGFQETQYF.

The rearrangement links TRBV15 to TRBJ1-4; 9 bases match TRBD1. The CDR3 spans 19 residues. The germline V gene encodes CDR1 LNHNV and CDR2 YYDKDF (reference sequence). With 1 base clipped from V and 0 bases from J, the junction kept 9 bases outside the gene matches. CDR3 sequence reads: CATSRGGQGMISTNEKLFF. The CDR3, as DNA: TGTGCCACCAGCAGAGGCGGACAGGGGATGATTTCAACTAATGAAAAACTGTTTTTT.

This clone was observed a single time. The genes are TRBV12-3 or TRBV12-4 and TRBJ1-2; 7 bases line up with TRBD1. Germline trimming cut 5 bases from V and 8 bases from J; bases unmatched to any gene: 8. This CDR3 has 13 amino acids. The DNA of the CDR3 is TGTGCCAGCAGTCCCCAGACAGGGAGAGGCTACACCTTC. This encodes CASSPQTGRGYTF.

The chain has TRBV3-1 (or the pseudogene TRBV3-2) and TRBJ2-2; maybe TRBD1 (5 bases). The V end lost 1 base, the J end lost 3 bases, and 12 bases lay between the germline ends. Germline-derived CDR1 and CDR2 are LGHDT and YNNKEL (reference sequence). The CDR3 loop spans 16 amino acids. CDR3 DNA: TGTGCCAGCAGCCAAGGAACGACAGTTTACACCGGGGAGCTGTTTTTT. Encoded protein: CASSQGTTVYTGELFF.

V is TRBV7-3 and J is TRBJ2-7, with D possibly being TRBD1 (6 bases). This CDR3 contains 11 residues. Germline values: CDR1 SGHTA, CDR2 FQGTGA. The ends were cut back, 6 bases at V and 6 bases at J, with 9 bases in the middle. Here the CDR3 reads CASSLRGEQYF. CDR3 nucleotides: TGTGCCAGCAGTCTCAGGGGCGAGCAGTACTTC.

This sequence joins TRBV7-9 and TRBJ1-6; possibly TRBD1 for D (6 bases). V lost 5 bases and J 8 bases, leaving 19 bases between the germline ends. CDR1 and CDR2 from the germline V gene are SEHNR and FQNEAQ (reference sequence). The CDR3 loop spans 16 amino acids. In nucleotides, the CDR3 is TGTGCCAGCAGCCCCTCACTGGGGGGGGCAGATTCACCCCTCCACTTT. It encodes CASSPSLGGADSPLHF.

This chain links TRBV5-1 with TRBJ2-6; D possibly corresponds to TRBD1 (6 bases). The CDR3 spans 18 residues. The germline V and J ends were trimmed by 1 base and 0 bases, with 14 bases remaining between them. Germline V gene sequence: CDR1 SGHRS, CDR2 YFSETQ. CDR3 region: CASSLIGGHSSGANVLTF. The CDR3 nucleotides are TGCGCCAGCAGCTTGATTGGGGGCCACAGCTCTGGGGCCAACGTCCTGACTTTC. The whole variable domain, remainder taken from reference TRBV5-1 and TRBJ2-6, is KAGVTQTPRYLIKTRGQQVTLSCSPISGHRSVSWYQQTPGQGLQFLFEYFSETQRNKGNFPGRFSGRQFSNSRSEMNVSTLELGDSALYLCASSLIGGHSSGANVLTFGAGSRLTVL.

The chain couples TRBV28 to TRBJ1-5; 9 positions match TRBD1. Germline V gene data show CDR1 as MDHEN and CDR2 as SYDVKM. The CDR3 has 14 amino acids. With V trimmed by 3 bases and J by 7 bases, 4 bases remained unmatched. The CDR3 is CASSFWTGEQPQHF. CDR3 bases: TGTGCCAGCAGTTTTTGGACAGGGGAACAGCCCCAGCATTTT.

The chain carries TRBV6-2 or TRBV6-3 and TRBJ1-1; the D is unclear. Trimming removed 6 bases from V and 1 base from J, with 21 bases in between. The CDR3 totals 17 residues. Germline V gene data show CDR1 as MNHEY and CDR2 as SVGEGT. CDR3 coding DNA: TGTGCCAGCAGCCACGGCGGGAACGAGGCTCGGAACACTGAAGCTTTCTTT. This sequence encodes CASSHGGNEARNTEAFF.

Here the CDR3 reads CASSPISRTGKDEQFF. The CDR3 DNA sequence: TGTGCCAGCAGCCCGATTAGCCGGACAGGGAAGGATGAGCAGTTCTTC. The V and J genes are TRBV7-9 and TRBJ2-1; TRBD1 matches at 8 bases. Germline CDR1 and CDR2: SEHNR and FQNEAQ (reference sequence). This CDR3 is built from 16 residues. V dropped 5 bases and J dropped 8; count of bases not matched to a gene: 14. The full variable domain, in which reference TRBV7-9 and TRBJ2-1 provide the parts outside the CDR3, is DTGVSQNPRHKITKRGQNVTFRCDPISEHNRLYWYRQTLGQGPEFLTYFQNEAQLEKSRLLSDRFSAERPKGSFSTLEIQRTEQGDSAMYLCASSPISRTGKDEQFFGPGTRLTVL.

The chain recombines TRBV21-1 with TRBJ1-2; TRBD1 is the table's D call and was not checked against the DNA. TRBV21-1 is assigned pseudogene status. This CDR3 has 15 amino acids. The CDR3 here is CASSKGFTANYGYTF. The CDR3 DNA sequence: TGTGCCAGCAGCAAAGGGTTCACAGCTAACTATGGCTACACCTTC.